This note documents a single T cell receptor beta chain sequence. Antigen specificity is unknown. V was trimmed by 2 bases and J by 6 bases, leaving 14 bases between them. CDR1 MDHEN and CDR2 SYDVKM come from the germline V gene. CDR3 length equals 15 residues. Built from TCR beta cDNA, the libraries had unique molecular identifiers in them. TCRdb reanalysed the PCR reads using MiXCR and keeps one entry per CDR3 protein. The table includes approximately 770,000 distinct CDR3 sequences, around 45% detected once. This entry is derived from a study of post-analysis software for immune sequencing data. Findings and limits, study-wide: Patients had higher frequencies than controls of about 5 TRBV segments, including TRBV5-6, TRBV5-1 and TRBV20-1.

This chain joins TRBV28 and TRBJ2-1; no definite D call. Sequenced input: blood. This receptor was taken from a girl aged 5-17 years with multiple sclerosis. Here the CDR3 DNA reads TGTGCCAGCAGTTTACCGGATAGGACCTCCAATGAGCAGTTCTTC. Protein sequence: CASSLPDRTSNEQFF.